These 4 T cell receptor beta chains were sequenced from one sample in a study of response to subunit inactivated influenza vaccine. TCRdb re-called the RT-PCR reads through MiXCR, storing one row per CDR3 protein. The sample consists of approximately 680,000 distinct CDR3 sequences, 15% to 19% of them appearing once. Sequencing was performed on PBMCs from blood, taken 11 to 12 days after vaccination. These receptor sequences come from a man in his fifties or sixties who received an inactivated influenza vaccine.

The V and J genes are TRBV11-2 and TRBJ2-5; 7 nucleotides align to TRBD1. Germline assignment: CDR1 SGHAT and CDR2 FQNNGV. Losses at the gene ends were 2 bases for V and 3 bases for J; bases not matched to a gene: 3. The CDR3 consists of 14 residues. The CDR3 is CASSLWQGEETQYF. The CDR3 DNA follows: TGTGCCAGCAGCTTATGGCAGGGGGAAGAGACCCAGTACTTC.

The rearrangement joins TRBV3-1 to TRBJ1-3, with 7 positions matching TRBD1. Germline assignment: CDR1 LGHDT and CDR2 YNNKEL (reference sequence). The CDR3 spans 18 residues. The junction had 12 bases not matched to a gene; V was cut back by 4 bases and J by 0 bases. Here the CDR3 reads CASSPGTVSFPSGNTIYF. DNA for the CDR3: TGTGCCAGCAGCCCGGGGACAGTTTCTTTCCCCTCTGGAAACACCATATATTTT.

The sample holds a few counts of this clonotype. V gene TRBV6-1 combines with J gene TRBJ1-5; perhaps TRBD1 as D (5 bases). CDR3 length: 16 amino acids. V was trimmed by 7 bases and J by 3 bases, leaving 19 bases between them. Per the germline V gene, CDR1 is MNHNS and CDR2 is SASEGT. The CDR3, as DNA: TGTGCCAGCACCCCGGGCTCAGGGTATAACAATCAGCCCCAGCATTTT. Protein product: CASTPGSGYNNQPQHF.

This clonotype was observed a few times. The CDR3, as DNA: TGTGCCAGCAGCCAAGATAGTACGGGGGGGCAGTTCTTC. This encodes CASSQDSTGGQFF. The V gene is TRBV3-1, the J gene TRBJ2-1, with TRBD2 identical over 7 bases. V dropped 0 bases and J dropped 12; count of bases not matched to a gene: 5. Germline V CDR1 and CDR2: LGHDT, YNNKEL (reference sequence). CDR3 length equals 13 residues.